This TCR beta chain was obtained from a study of shared clonotypes between healthy human individuals (dated by TCRdb to about 2020). Context from the whole study: The cohort comprised a couple of women and three men aged 18 to 49 years. Per donor, leukapheresis produced somewhere between about 0.94 and 9.5 billion PBMCs. To increase sequencing depth and limit assay-specific biases, different laboratories used diverse techniques to prepare libraries and sequence TCR repertoires. To estimate repertoire size and how much clonotypes are shared between individuals, the study performed deep sequencing of blood TCR repertoires from five healthy adults. Per donor, three plates each were used for CD4 naive and CD4 memory, two for CD8 naive, and one for CD8 memory. The research as a whole found: Compared with non-shared clonotypes, the clonotypes found in all four sorted-subset donors had higher generation probabilities. Estimated clonotype richness was generally larger for naive than for memory subsets. Sharing across a few donors was observed for approximately 4.6% of naive CD4, around 3.5% of naive CD8, over 2% of memory CD4, and around 0.4% of memory CD8 clonotypes. Sampling was restricted to blood, and TCR repertoires in tissue are likely to differ from TCR repertoires in blood. Incomplete sequencing was indicated by rarefaction of sorted-subset datasets, despite the large sequencing depth. Pairwise subsampling indicated that sequencing depth was expected to affect the degree of clonotype sharing among donors. The small number of donors limited the genetic and exposure-history diversity represented.

Using the deep immunoSEQ assay, multiplex PCR amplified TCR CDR3 regions from genomic DNA. Genomic DNA extracted from each cell subset was distributed evenly over all wells of several immunoSEQ 96-well plates, and each plate served as one replicate. For sorted subsets, each replicate PCR was loaded with 200 to 250 ng genomic DNA, equivalent to approximately 27,000 T cell genomes. Purified libraries were quantified with a Qubit 3.0 fluorometer, sized on a Bioanalyzer 2100, and re-quantified with the KAPA Library Quantification kit. Each immunoSEQ 96-well plate was sequenced on its own single-read 150-cycle Illumina NextSeq 550 flow cell. On the study's bioinformatics: Because the immunoSEQ output held only junctional sequences and lacked quality scores, the filtering could not match the filtering applied to full-length reads. Sequences were annotated with PyIR, a Python wrapper for IgBLAST v1.9, and V/J genes and CDR3 were assigned using IMGT germline references. Reads were removed for weak V/J assignments (E-value above 1e-6), missing CDR3, stop codons, out-of-frame junctions, or ambiguous translated residues. V3J clonotypes were defined by identical inferred V gene, J gene, and CDR3 amino acid sequence. The percentage overlap between two repertoires was calculated by dividing the number of shared unique clonotypes by the size of the smaller repertoire. Repertoire richness was assessed with RTK rarefaction, the Chao1 estimator, and Recon v2.1 estimates of unobserved clonotypes. OLGA was used to compute generation probabilities for all TCRbeta clonotypes that the gDNA method yielded from a few donors. TCRdb provides this immuneACCESS table in a form limited to in-frame rearrangements. Some clones are lacking; in checked studies, under half of them reflect an unresolved V gene, and why the rest are absent is not known. V and J calls and clone size are as listed in that table; D and trimming were resolved from the DNA. A total of over 950,000 clones appear in this sample, 60% to 80% of them only once. Clones ranked in the top ten supply almost 0.9% of the sample.

Healthy HIV-negative adults with no recently reported acute infections or vaccinations were included as donors. Every donor was a Caucasian adult living in Nashville, Tennessee, USA. CD4+ T cells were enriched through magnetic negative selection, after which naive cells were positively selected on CD45RA and the remaining negative fraction served as the memory subset. Blood was collected by leukapheresis, and PBMCs were isolated by Ficoll-Histopaque density gradient centrifugation and then cryopreserved in liquid nitrogen vapor phase. Analytical flow cytometry was used to check the purity and quantity of every magnetically sorted T cell population. Each sorted fraction had its genomic DNA isolated and then quantified by UV absorbance on a Nanodrop 2000c. This clone has only one observation. Its specific antigen is unknown. The sample holds no much larger clone one base away, and base qualities are not on file.

The germline V gene (reference sequence) supplies CDR1 SEHNR and CDR2 FQNEAQ. The CDR3 contains 15 residues, cysteine and phenylalanine counted. Here the CDR3 DNA is all that survives: 45 bases in frame from base 1. Compared with germline, V lacks 3 bases and J lacks 7 bases; bases without a gene match: 12. This sequence originates from a man aged 18 to 30 in good health. Some clones in this sample may be carry-over from other donors' samples. Recombination linked TRBV7-9 to TRBJ2-7, and 7 bases in between align with TRBD1. The sample was memory CD4+ T cells from PBMCs. The cell subset or site label here, explained by the study, means: CD45RA-negative fraction. CDR3 sequence: CASSLPTTGAQEQYF. The nucleotide sequence reads as follows: TGTGCCAGCAGCTTGCCGACCACAGGGGCGCAAGAGCAGTACTTC.